The clone carrying this T cell receptor (beta chain) was observed a handful of times. Its antigen is still unknown. The entry originates in a study of cytomegalovirus exposure and HLA in healthy donors. Study results and limitations: Through in vitro validation, a few CMV-associated chains were shown to be specific for CMV antigens. For most TCR beta V segments, an earlier analysis put the productive rate at about 87% or about 30% of the time.

The PCR ran on 60 Vbeta and 13 Jbeta primers. Assay: immunoSEQ multiplex PCR; the TCRdb copy retains only in-frame clones and omits some. This table has over 100,000 clones, around 75% appearing once. Germline V gene sequence: CDR1 GTSNPN, CDR2 SVGIG (reference sequence). V was trimmed by 0 bases and J by 3 bases, leaving 6 bases between them. The CDR3 sequence is 12 residues long. Material: PBMCs. V gene TRBV30 combines with J gene TRBJ2-7; a possible D gene is TRBD1 (5 bases). The source is a woman aged 25 to 39 in good health and CMV-seronegative. Here the CDR3 reads CAWSVQDYEQYF. Here the CDR3 DNA reads TGTGCCTGGAGTGTACAGGACTACGAGCAGTACTTC.